The 17 T cell receptor beta chains in this list originate from one sample, sequenced in a study of blood T cell repertoires in COVID-19. TCRdb keeps only in-frame clones here, not all; method: immunoSEQ multiplex PCR. The sample carries 200,000 to 250,000 clones, approximately 80% recorded once. The sample was PBMCs or T cells enriched from blood (not recorded which). The receptors were gathered from a woman aged 35 to 49 with acute COVID-19.

This clone occurred once. The chain employs TRBV7-8 and TRBJ1-1; TRBD1 might be the D (5 bases). The CDR3 sequence is 18 residues long. V gave up 1 base and J gave up 1 base, with 19 bases separating them. Germline CDR1 is SGHVS and CDR2 is FQNEAQ. The DNA for the CDR3 is TGTGCCAGCAGCTTAGAAGTGGGTCAGGGAACGTCGAACACTGAAGCTTTCTTT. It translates to CASSLEVGQGTSNTEAFF.

This sequence joins TRBV7-9 and TRBJ2-7; TRBD2 aligns across 12 bases. This CDR3 is built from 13 residues. The germline CDR1 and CDR2 sequences are SEHNR and FQNEAQ (reference sequence). V lost 5 bases to trimming and J lost 7 bases; unmatched junction nucleotides: 3. The CDR3 protein is CASSPGLAGEQYF. The CDR3 DNA sequence: TGTGCCAGCAGCCCCGGACTAGCGGGGGAGCAGTACTTC.

The genes are TRBV7-3 and TRBJ1-1, with 8 bases fitting TRBD1. The CDR3 is made up of 14 amino acids. Germline V gene data show CDR1 as SGHTA and CDR2 as FQGTGA. With V trimmed by 5 bases and J by 1 base, 3 bases remained unmatched. The CDR3 here is CASSPGQGNTEAFF. The DNA of the CDR3 is TGTGCCAGCAGCCCCGGACAGGGGAACACTGAAGCTTTCTTT.

This clone came up once. V and J are TRBV7-2 and TRBJ2-7; D unresolved. V was trimmed by 2 bases and J by 5 bases, leaving 7 bases between them. This CDR3 is 12 amino acids long. Germline-derived CDR1 and CDR2 are SGHTA and FQGNSA. In DNA, the CDR3 is TGTGCCAGCAGCTTAATGAGGAACGAGCAGTACTTC. Its translation is CASSLMRNEQYF.

The chain has TRBV7-2 and TRBJ2-6; D is undetermined. Trimming cost V 5 bases and J 1 base, with 12 bases left between them. The CDR3 runs 16 residues. CDR1 is SGHTA and CDR2 is FQGNSA in the germline V gene. In DNA form, the CDR3 reads TGTGCCAGCAGCCAACCCCCGGGTTCTGGGGCCAACGTCCTGACTTTC. Its protein is CASSQPPGSGANVLTF. The complete variable domain, with remaining parts taken from reference TRBV7-2 and TRBJ2-6, reads GAGVSQSPSNKVTEKGKDVELRCDPISGHTALYWYRQSLGQGLEFLIYFQGNSAPDKSGLPSDRFSAERTGGSVSTLTIQRTQQEDSAVYLCASSQPPGSGANVLTFGAGSRLTVL.

The chain links TRBV3-1 (or the pseudogene TRBV3-2) to TRBJ2-5; 7 nucleotides line up with TRBD2. Germline CDR1 is LGHDT and CDR2 is YNNKEL (reference sequence). The CDR3 is 12 amino acids. V lost 6 bases and J lost 4; bases outside the gene matches: 2. The CDR3 here is CASRASGETQYF. CDR3 coding DNA: TGTGCCAGCAGGGCTAGCGGAGAGACCCAGTACTTC.

CDR3 in amino acids: CATSDSGGTFQETQYF. Written as DNA, the CDR3 is TGTGCCACCAGTGATTCCGGCGGGACGTTCCAAGAGACCCAGTACTTC. The rearrangement links TRBV24-1 to TRBJ2-5; tentatively, D is TRBD2 (6 bases). Germline-derived CDR1 and CDR2 are KGHDR and SFDVKD. With 2 bases removed from V and 1 base from J, the gap between germline ends came to 13 bases. The CDR3 extends over 16 amino acids.

The chain joins TRBV7-9 to TRBJ1-1; D is perhaps TRBD1 (5 bases). There are 15 residues in the CDR3. V lost 5 bases and J lost 0, with 13 bases in between. Germline V gene data show CDR1 as SEHNR and CDR2 as FQNEAQ (reference sequence). The chain's CDR3 is CASSPRGGVNTEAFF. CDR3 sequence (DNA): TGTGCCAGCAGCCCCCGGGGAGGGGTGAACACTGAAGCTTTCTTT.

The genes are TRBV6-5 and TRBJ1-1; tentative D call: TRBD1 (6 bases). Per the germline V gene, CDR1 is MNHEY and CDR2 is SVGAGI. The CDR3 covers 13 residues. The germline V and J ends were trimmed by 6 bases and 6 bases, with 14 bases remaining between them. CDR3 nucleotide sequence: TGTGCCAGCAGGGCTGCCAAGGGGGCTGAAGCTTTCTTT. It encodes CASRAAKGAEAFF.

V and J are TRBV28 and TRBJ1-5, with D possibly being TRBD1 (6 bases). With 6 bases removed from V and 4 bases from J, the gap between germline ends came to 13 bases. The CDR3 loop spans 14 amino acids. CDR1 MDHEN and CDR2 SYDVKM come from the germline V gene. The CDR3 loop is CASSLTGLNQPQHF. The CDR3, as DNA: TGTGCCAGCAGCTTGACAGGACTTAATCAGCCCCAGCATTTT.

This clone was counted between two and nine times. The rearrangement links TRBV4-1 to TRBJ1-6, with 7 nucleotides matching TRBD1. The V gene's germline CDR1 is MGHRA and CDR2 YSYEKL. This CDR3 region has 16 residues. V was pared by 4 bases and J by 8 bases, with 11 bases of the junction left unmatched. CDR3 amino acids: CASSPPDGQDYSPLHF. CDR3 nucleotide sequence: TGCGCCAGCAGCCCCCCAGACGGACAGGACTATTCACCCCTCCACTTT.

About this clone itself: Other DNA sequences in the sample encode the same CDR3. This sequence joins TRBV28 and TRBJ2-2; D is ambiguous. V shed 6 bases and J shed 9 bases, with 8 bases lying between them. The CDR3 consists of 11 residues. CDR1 is MDHEN and CDR2 is SYDVKM in the germline V gene. CDR3 nucleotides: TGTGCCAGCAGCCCGAGCCGGGAGCTGTTTTTT. Amino acid sequence: CASSPSRELFF.

The genes are TRBV30 and TRBJ1-2; D is ambiguous. Per germline, CDR1 GTSNPN and CDR2 SVGIG (reference sequence). V dropped 2 bases and J dropped 4 bases, with 8 bases sitting between them. CDR3 size: 12 residues. CDR3 sequence reads: CAWSLGSYGYTF. CDR3 nucleotides: TGTGCCTGGAGTCTGGGCAGCTATGGCTACACCTTC.

This clone showed up just a few times. The V call is TRBV28, the J call TRBJ1-1; perhaps TRBD1 as D (6 bases). Trimming took 6 bases from V and 5 from J, leaving 16 bases between them. This CDR3 comprises 14 residues. In germline, CDR1 is MDHEN, CDR2 SYDVKM. The DNA for the CDR3 is TGTGCCAGCAGACGAGGCCTACAGGGAACTGAAGCTTTCTTT. Translation gives CASRRGLQGTEAFF.

With respect to this clone: Other DNA sequences in the same sample also yield this CDR3. The V and J genes are TRBV28 and TRBJ1-1, with D possibly being TRBD1 (5 bases). The germline V gene has CDR1 MDHEN and CDR2 SYDVKM. The length of the CDR3 is 14 residues. Trimming took off 4 bases at V and 2 bases at J, with 11 bases between the two ends. The CDR3 loop is CASSSPGGNTEAFF. CDR3 coding DNA: TGTGCCAGCAGTTCCCCCGGGGGTAACACTGAAGCTTTCTTT.

The CDR3 sequence is CASSPETRLAGALAKNIQYF. Here the CDR3 DNA reads TGTGCCAGCAGCCCCGAAACCAGACTAGCGGGGGCCTTAGCCAAAAACATTCAGTACTTC. V and J are TRBV4-2 and TRBJ2-4, with 12 nucleotides matching TRBD2. J lost 0 bases, V lost 4 bases, and 13 bases had no gene match. The germline gives CDR1 LGHNA, CDR2 YNFKEQ. CDR3 size: 20 residues.

The rearrangement uses TRBV6-5 and TRBJ1-1; 8 bases are shared with TRBD1. There are 14 residues in the CDR3. Germline CDR1 reads MNHEY; CDR2 reads SVGAGI. Losses at the gene ends were 6 bases for V and 5 bases for J; bases not matched to a gene: 8. Written as DNA, the CDR3 is TGTGCCAGCAGCGTCAGGGGGCGGGGGACTGAAGCTTTCTTT. The encoded protein is CASSVRGRGTEAFF.